This TCR beta chain originates from a study of blood T cells in healthy people across ages. Sample-barcoded 5' priming and a J-beta primer mix drove a second PCR of roughly 7 to 11 cycles. MiXCR was run by TCRdb on the 5' RACE reads, yielding one entry per CDR3 protein. The data hold 450,000 to 650,000 distinct CDR3 sequences, with approximately 25% observed a single time. This CDR3 has 15 amino acids. Germline CDR1 SEHNR, CDR2 FQNEAQ (reference sequence). Between the trimmed V and J ends, which lost 5 bases and 3 bases, there was a span of 17 bases. These same data were also listed under a study on T cells of mothers and their children.

The specimen sequenced was blood. The rearrangement joins TRBV7-9 to TRBJ2-7, with D maybe TRBD1 (5 bases). The TCR comes from a boy between 5 and 17 years old in good health. CDR3 loop: CASSPRDHNLYEQYF. CDR3 nucleotide sequence: TGTGCCAGCAGCCCCAGGGATCATAACCTCTACGAGCAGTACTTC.